The text below deals with one TCR beta chain. The antigen is not known. The CDR3 spans 13 residues. V was trimmed by 8 bases and J by 0 bases, leaving 11 bases between them. Germline CDR1 is LNHNV and CDR2 is YYDKDF (reference sequence). The source of the sample is a study of T cell responses to AZD1222 COVID-19 vaccine. General study findings and limits: The CD4 TCRs associated with vaccination extended across spike and predominated at 160-218 and 743-854. Only 5 or 6 AZD1222 recipients tested seropositive at baseline.

Only in-frame clones appear in the TCRdb table, and some are missing; sequencing was by immunoSEQ multiplex PCR. This sample has around 150,000 clones, with 80% to 95% found just once. This TCR came from an adult who received the AZD1222 COVID-19 vaccine. The input for sequencing was peripheral blood, taken 28 days after the second AZD1222 dose. This rearrangement joins TRBV15 to TRBJ2-7, with D perhaps TRBD1 (6 bases). The CDR3 here is CATAGQISYEQYF. In nucleotides, the CDR3 is TGTGCCACCGCCGGACAGATCTCCTACGAGCAGTACTTC.